Listed below are T cell receptor beta chains from one sample, sequenced in a study of blood T cells in healthy people across ages. MiXCR was run by TCRdb on the 5' RACE reads, yielding one entry per CDR3 protein. The sample lists 920,000 or so distinct CDR3 sequences; over 35% were seen once. The sequenced sample consisted of blood. All receptors derive from an older woman in good health. Both conserved end residues are part of each CDR3. Size is stated for part of the rows, as once, few or many counts, or as a class when the clone is expanded.

size	V	J	CDR3
-	TRBV27	TRBJ2-7	CASSVSGPEQYF
-	TRBV29-1	TRBJ1-1	CSVATAKNTGAFF
-	TRBV10-3	TRBJ2-3	CAISVGDAGTDTQYF
-	TRBV20-1	TRBJ1-2	CSARAPVEGVGCTF
-	TRBV12-3/TRBV12-4	TRBJ2-3	CASRAGSPPDTQYF
few	TRBV12-3/TRBV12-4	TRBJ1-2	CASSLATMGGYTF
few	TRBV6-1	TRBJ2-6	CASSHRVGDRLNSGANVLTF
-	TRBV27	TRBJ1-2	CASGQPTGPDGYTF
few	TRBV20-1	TRBJ2-7	CSAGSGRGDEQYF
-	TRBV9	TRBJ2-7	CASSPYRSGTDEQYF
-	TRBV27	TRBJ2-3	CASSQTRGSLTDTQYF